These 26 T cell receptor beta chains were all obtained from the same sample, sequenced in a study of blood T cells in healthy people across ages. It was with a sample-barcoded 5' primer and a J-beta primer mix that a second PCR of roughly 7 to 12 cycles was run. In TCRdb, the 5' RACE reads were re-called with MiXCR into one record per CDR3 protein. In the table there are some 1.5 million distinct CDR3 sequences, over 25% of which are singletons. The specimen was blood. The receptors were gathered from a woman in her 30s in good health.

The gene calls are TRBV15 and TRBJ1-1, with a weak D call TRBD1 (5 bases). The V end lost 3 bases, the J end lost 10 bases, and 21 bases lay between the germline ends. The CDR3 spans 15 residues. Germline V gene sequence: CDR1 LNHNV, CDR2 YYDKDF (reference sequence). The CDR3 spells CATSSISGTLVRAFF. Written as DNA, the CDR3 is TGTGCCACCAGCAGCATTTCCGGGACCCTCGTTAGAGCTTTCTTT.

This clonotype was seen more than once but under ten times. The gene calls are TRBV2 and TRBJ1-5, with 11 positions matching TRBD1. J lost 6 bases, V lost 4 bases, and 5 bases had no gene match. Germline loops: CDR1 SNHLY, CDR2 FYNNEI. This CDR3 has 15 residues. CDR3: CASSGTGGAGQPQHF. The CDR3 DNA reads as TGTGCCAGCAGTGGGACAGGGGGCGCGGGTCAGCCCCAGCATTTT.

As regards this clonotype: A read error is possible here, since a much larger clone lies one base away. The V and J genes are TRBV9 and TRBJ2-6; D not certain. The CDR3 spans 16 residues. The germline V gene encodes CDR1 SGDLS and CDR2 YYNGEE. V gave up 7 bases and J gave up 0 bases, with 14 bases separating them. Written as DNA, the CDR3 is TGTGCCAGCGGCACCACACCTAGCTCTGGGGCCAACGTCCTGACTTTC. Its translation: CASGTTPSSGANVLTF.

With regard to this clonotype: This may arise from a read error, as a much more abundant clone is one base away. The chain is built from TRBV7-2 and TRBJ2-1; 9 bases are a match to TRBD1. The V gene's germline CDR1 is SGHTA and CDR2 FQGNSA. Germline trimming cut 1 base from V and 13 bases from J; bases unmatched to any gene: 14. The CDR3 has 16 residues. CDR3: CASSLGGQGVGETQFF. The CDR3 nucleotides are TGTGCCAGCAGCTTAGGGGGACAGGGTGTGGGAGAGACCCAGTTCTTC.

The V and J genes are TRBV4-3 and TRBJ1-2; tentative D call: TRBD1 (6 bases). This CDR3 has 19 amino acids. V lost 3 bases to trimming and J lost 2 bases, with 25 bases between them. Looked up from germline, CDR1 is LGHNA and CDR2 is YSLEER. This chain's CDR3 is CASSQKLTAGGGVNYGYTF. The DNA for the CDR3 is TGCGCCAGCAGCCAGAAACTTACTGCTGGGGGGGGCGTCAACTATGGCTACACCTTC.

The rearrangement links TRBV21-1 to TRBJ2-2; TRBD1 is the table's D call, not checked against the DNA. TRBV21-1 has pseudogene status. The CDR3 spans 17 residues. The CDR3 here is CASSKVLGQSNTGELFF. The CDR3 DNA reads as TGTGCCAGCAGCAAAGTTTTGGGACAATCGAACACCGGGGAGCTGTTTTTT.

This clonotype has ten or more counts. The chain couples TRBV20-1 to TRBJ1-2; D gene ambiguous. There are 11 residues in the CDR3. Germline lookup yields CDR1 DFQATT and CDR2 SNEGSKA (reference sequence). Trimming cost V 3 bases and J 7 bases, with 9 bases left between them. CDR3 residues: CSARRGIGYTF. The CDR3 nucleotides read TGCAGTGCTAGGCGAGGGATTGGCTACACCTTC.

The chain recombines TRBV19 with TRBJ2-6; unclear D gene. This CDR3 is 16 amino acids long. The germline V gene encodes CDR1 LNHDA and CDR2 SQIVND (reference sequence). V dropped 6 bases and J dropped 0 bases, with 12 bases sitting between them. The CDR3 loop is CASRGSDSSGANVLTF. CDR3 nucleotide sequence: TGTGCCAGTAGGGGATCTGACTCCTCTGGGGCCAACGTCCTGACTTTC. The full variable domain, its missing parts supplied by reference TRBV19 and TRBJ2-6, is DGGITQSPKYLFRKEGQNVTLSCEQNLNHDAMYWYRQDPGQGLRLIYYSQIVNDFQKGDIAEGYSVSREKKESFPLTVTSAQKNPTAFYLCASRGSDSSGANVLTFGAGSRLTVL.

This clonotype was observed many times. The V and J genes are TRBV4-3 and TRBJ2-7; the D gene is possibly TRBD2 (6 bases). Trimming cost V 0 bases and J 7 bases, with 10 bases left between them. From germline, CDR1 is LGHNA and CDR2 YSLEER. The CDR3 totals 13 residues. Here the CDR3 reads CASSQELGGEQYF. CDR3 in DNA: TGCGCCAGCAGCCAAGAGTTGGGGGGAGAGCAGTACTTC.

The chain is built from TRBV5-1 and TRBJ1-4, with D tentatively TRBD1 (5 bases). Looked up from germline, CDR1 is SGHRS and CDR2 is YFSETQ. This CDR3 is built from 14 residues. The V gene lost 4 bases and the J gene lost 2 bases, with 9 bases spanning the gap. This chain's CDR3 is CASSDDSTNEKLFF. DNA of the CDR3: TGCGCCAGCAGCGACGACAGCACTAATGAAAAACTGTTTTTT. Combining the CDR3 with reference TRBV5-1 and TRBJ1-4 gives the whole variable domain KAGVTQTPRYLIKTRGQQVTLSCSPISGHRSVSWYQQTPGQGLQFLFEYFSETQRNKGNFPGRFSGRQFSNSRSEMNVSTLELGDSALYLCASSDDSTNEKLFFGSGTQLSVL.

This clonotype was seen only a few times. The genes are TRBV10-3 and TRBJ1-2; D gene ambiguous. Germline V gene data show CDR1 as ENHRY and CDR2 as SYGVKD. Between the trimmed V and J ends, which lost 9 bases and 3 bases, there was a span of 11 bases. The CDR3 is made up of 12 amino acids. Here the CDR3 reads CAMATADYGYTF. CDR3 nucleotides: TGTGCCATGGCGACGGCGGACTATGGCTACACCTTC.

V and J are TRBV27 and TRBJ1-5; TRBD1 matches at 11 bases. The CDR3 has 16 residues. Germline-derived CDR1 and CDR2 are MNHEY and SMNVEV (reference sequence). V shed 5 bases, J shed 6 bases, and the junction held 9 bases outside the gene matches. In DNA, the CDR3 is TGTGCCAGCAGTCCTCGGACAGGGGGCTTGGGTCAGCCCCAGCATTTT. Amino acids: CASSPRTGGLGQPQHF.

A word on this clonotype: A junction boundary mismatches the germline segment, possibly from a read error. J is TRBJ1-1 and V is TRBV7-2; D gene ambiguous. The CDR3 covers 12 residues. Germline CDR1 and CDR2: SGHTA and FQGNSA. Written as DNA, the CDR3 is TGTGCCGGCAGCTTAGGGTACACTGAAGCTTTCTTT. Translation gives CAGSLGYTEAFF.

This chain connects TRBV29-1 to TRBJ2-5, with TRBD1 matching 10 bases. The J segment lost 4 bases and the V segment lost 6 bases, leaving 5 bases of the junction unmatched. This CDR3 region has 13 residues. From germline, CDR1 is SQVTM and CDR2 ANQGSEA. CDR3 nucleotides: TGCAGCGTAGCCGGGACAGGGGTAGAGACCCAGTACTTC. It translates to CSVAGTGVETQYF. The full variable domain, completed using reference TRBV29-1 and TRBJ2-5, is SAVISQKPSRDICQRGTSLTIQCQVDSQVTMMFWYRQQPGQSLTLIATANQGSEATYESGFVIDKFPISRPNLTFSTLTVSNMSPEDSSIYLCSVAGTGVETQYFGPGTRLLVL.

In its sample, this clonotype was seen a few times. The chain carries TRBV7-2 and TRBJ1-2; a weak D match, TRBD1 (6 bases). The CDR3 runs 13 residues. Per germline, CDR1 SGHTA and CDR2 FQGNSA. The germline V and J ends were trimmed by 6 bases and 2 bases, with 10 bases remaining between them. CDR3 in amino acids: CASRFGTNYGYTF. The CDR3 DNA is TGTGCCAGCAGATTCGGGACAAACTATGGCTACACCTTC. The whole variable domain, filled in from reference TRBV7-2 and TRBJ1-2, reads GAGVSQSPSNKVTEKGKDVELRCDPISGHTALYWYRQSLGQGLEFLIYFQGNSAPDKSGLPSDRFSAERTGGSVSTLTIQRTQQEDSAVYLCASRFGTNYGYTFGSGTRLTVV.

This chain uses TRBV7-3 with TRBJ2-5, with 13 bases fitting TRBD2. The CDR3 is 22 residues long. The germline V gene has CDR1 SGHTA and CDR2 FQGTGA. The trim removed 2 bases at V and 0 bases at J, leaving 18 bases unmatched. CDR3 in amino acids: CASSLGSLSRGLAGMYQETQYF. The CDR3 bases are TGTGCCAGCAGCTTAGGTTCTTTGTCTCGGGGACTAGCGGGGATGTACCAAGAGACCCAGTACTTC.

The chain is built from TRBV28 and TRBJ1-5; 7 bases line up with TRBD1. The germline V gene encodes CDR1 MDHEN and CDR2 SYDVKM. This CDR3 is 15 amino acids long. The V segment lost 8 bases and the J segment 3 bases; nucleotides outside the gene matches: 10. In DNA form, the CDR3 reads TGTGCCAGCGGAGGGGGCAGGGGGTACAATCAGCCCCAGCATTTT. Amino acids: CASGGGRGYNQPQHF.

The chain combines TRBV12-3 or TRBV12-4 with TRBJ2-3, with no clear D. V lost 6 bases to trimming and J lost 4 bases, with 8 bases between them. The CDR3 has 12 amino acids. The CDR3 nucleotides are TGTGCCAGCAGCCGAACCTCAGATACGCAGTATTTT. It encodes CASSRTSDTQYF.

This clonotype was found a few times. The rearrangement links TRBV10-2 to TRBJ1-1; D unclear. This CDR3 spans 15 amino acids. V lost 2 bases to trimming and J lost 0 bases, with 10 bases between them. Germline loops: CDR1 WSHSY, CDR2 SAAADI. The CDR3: CASSEPAGVNTEAFF. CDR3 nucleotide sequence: TGCGCCAGCAGTGAGCCGGCAGGAGTGAACACTGAAGCTTTCTTT.

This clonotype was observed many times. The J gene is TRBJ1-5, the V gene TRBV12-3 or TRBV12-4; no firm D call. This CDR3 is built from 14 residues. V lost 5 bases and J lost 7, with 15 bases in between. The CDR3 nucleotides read TGTGCCAGCAGTACGGACGGAGAAGGACAGCCCCAGCATTTT. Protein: CASSTDGEGQPQHF.

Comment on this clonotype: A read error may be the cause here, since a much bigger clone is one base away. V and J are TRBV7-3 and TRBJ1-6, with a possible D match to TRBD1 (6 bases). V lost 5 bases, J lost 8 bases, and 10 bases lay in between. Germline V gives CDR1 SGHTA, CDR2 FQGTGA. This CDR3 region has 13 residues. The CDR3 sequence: CASSLHRDSPLHF. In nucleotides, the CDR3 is TGTGCCAGCAGCCTCCACAGGGATTCACCCCTCCACTTT.

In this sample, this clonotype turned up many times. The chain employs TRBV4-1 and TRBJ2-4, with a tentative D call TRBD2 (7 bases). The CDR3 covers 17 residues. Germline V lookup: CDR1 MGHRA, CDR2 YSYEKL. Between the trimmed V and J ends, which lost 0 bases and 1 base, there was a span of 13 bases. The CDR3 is CASSQDTGREAKNIQYF. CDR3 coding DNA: TGCGCCAGCAGCCAAGACACAGGGAGGGAGGCCAAAAACATTCAGTACTTC.

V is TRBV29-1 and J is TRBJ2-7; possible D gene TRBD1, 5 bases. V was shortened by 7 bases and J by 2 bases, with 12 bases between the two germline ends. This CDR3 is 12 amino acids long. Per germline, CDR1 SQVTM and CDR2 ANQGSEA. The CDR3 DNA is TGCAGCGCTGTAGTGGGGCCCTACGAGCAGTACTTC. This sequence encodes CSAVVGPYEQYF.

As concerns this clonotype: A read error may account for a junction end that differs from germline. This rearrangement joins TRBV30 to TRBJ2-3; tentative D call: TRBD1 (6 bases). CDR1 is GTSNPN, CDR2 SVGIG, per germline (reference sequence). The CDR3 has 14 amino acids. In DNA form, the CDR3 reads TGTGCCAGGAGTCAGGGGCTCATCACAGATACGCAGTATTTT. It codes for CARSQGLITDTQYF. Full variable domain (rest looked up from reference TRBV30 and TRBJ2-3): SQTIHQWPATLVQPVGSPLSLECTVEGTSNPNLYWYRQAAGRGLQLLFYSVGIGQISSEVPQNLSASRPQDRQFILSSKKLLLSDSGFYLCARSQGLITDTQYFGPGTRLTVL.

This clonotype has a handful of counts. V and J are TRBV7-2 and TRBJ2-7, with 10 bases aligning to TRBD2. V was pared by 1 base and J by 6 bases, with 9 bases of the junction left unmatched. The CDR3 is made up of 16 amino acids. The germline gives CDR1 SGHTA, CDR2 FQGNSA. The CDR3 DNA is TGTGCCAGCAGCTTAGTGGGGCTAGCGGGAGATGGCGAGCAGTACTTC. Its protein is CASSLVGLAGDGEQYF.

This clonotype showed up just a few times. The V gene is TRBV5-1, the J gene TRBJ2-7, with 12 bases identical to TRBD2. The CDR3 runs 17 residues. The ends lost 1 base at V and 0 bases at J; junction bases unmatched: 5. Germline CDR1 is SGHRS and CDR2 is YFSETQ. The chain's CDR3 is CASSLSLAGGSSYEQYF. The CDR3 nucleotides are TGCGCCAGCAGCTTGTCGCTAGCGGGAGGGAGCTCCTACGAGCAGTACTTC.